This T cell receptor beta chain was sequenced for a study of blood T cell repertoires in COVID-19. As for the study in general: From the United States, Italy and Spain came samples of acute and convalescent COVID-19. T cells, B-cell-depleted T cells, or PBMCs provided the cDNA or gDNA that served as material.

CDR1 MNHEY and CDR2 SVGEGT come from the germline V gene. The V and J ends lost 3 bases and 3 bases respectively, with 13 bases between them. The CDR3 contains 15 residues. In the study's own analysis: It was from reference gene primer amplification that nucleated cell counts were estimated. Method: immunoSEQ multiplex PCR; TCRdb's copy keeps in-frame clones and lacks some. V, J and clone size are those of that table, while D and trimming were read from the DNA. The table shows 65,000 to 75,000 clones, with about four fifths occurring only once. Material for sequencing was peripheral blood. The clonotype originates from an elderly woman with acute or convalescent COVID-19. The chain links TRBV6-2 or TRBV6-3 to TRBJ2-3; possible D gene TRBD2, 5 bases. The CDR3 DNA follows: TGTGCCAGCAGTTATCGGGGAGTGTCGACAGATACGCAGTATTTT. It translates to CASSYRGVSTDTQYF.